These 2 T cell receptor beta chains were all obtained from the same sample, sequenced in a study of blood T cell repertoires in COVID-19. Data came from immunoSEQ multiplex PCR; TCRdb stores just in-frame clones and leaves some out. The sample records more than 300,000 clones, around nine tenths being singletons. Input material: PBMCs or T cells enriched from blood (not recorded which). The receptors were sampled from a woman aged 30 to 39 who had recovered from COVID-19.

This clone came up once. The rearrangement uses TRBV6-2 or TRBV6-3 and TRBJ1-2, with TRBD1 identical over 7 bases. Germline loops: CDR1 MNHEY, CDR2 SVGEGT. Unmatched junction bases numbered 6, after V lost 5 bases and J lost 9 bases. This CDR3 contains 12 residues. For the CDR3, the DNA is TGTGCCAGCAGTAGACAGGGTCCGAGCTACACCTTC. It translates to CASSRQGPSYTF.

Here the CDR3 DNA reads TGTGCCAGTAGTCCGGGACAGAACACCGGGGAGCTGTTTTTT. Its protein product is CASSPGQNTGELFF. The rearrangement uses TRBV19 and TRBJ2-2; D may be TRBD1 (6 bases). The CDR3 runs 14 residues. Germline CDR1 reads LNHDA; CDR2 reads SQIVND (reference sequence). Trimming shortened V by 5 bases and J by 1 base, and 8 bases separated the two germline ends.